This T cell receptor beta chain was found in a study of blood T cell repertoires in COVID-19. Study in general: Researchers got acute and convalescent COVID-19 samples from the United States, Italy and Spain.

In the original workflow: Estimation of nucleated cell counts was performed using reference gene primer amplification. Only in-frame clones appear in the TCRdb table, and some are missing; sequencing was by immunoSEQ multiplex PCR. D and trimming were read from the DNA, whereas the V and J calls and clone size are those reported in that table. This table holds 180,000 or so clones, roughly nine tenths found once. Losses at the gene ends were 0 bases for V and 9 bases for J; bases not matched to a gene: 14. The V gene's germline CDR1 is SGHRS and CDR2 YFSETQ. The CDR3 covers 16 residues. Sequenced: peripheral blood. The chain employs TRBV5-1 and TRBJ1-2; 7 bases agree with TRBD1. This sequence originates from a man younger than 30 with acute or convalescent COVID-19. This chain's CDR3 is CASSLAGTASVISYTF. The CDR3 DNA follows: TGCGCCAGCAGCTTGGCCGGGACAGCGTCCGTTATAAGCTACACCTTC.